This T cell receptor beta chain originates from a study of T cell responses to AZD1222 COVID-19 vaccine. Study-level results: Repertoires were obtained only post-peak T cell response. Just a handful of AZD1222 recipients tested seropositive at baseline. There were vaccine-associated CD4 TCRs across spike, dominant at 160-218 and 743-854.

Here immunoSEQ multiplex PCR was the method, and the copy in TCRdb shows in-frame clones only, minus some. The table records approximately 140,000 clones, around 88% of them present only once. The CDR3 loop spans 12 amino acids. Germline values: CDR1 ENHRY, CDR2 SYGVKD. Trimming shortened V by 2 bases and J by 8 bases, and 9 bases separated the two germline ends. This clone was found a few times. As yet, its antigen is unknown. The TCR comes from an adult in good health. Specimen: peripheral blood, collected on day 0 of AZD1222 vaccination. V gene TRBV10-3 combines with J gene TRBJ1-2; D unclear. The CDR3 nucleotides are TGTGCCATCAGTGAGGTGGCCGGCGGCTACACCTTC. Amino acids: CAISEVAGGYTF.